The 31 T cell receptor beta chains presented below share a single source sample, sequenced in a study of T cell changes during pregnancy in multiple sclerosis. The assay was immunoSEQ multiplex PCR, and TCRdb's table has in-frame clones only and misses some. Seen here are 30,000 to 40,000 clones, approximately 90% observed once, and the top ten hold about 0.72%. The material was CD4+ T cells from peripheral blood mononuclear cells, obtained after pregnancy. The receptors stem from a female donor in good health, enrolled as a control in a pregnancy study.

The rearrangement links TRBV7-3 to TRBJ2-6; TRBD2 is a possible D gene (5 bases). Germline-derived CDR1 and CDR2 are SGHTA and FQGTGA. V was cut by 4 bases and J by 3 bases, with 13 bases left in between. The CDR3 is 16 residues long. In DNA, the CDR3 is TGTGCCAGCAGCTCATTACTAGGTTTTGGGGCCAACGTCCTGACTTTC. As protein: CASSSLLGFGANVLTF.

The chain is built from TRBV13 and TRBJ2-3; 10 bases are a match to TRBD2. CDR3 size: 15 residues. V dropped 5 bases and J dropped 6; count of bases not matched to a gene: 8. CDR1 and CDR2 from the germline V gene are PRHDT and FYEKMQ (reference sequence). The DNA for the CDR3 is TGTGCCAGCAGCCCGCTAGCGGGGGTAAGGGATACGCAGTATTTT. This encodes CASSPLAGVRDTQYF.

This chain uses TRBV4-1 with TRBJ1-2, with D hard to call. The CDR3 has 15 amino acids. Germline CDR1 is MGHRA and CDR2 is YSYEKL. Trimming removed 1 base from V and 7 bases from J, with 16 bases in between. The CDR3 loop is CASSQVGGVSGGYTF. Here the CDR3 DNA reads TGCGCCAGCAGCCAAGTCGGAGGAGTTTCTGGTGGCTACACCTTC.

The rearrangement joins TRBV11-3 to TRBJ1-6; unclear D gene. Germline CDR1 SGHNT, CDR2 YENEEA. V lost 0 bases and J 6 bases, leaving 6 bases between the germline ends. This CDR3 spans 14 amino acids. The CDR3, as DNA: TGTGCCAGCAGCTTAGAAGGCGGTAATTCACCCCTCCACTTT. Its protein product is CASSLEGGNSPLHF. The full variable domain, with the rest looked up from reference TRBV11-3 and TRBJ1-6, is EAGVVQSPRYKIIEKKQPVAFWCNPISGHNTLYWYLQNLGQGPELLIRYENEEAVDDSQLPKDRFSAERLKGVDSTLKIQPAELGDSAVYLCASSLEGGNSPLHFGNGTRLTVT.

This chain uses TRBV18 with TRBJ2-7, with D perhaps TRBD1 (6 bases). V shed 3 bases and J shed 6 bases, with 21 bases lying between them. Per germline, CDR1 KGHSH and CDR2 LQKENI. There are 16 residues in the CDR3. CDR3 sequence: CASSPPQGDFFSEQYF. The CDR3 DNA reads as TGTGCCAGCTCACCCCCACAGGGTGATTTTTTTAGCGAGCAGTACTTC.

CDR3 residues: CASSSTLTDTISYNEQFF. The CDR3 coding sequence is TGTGCCAGCAGCTCAACCTTGACGGACACTATTTCCTACAATGAGCAGTTCTTC. J is TRBJ2-1 and V is TRBV13, with a weak D call TRBD1 (5 bases). V was clipped by 4 bases and J by 1 base, with 20 bases between them. The length of the CDR3 is 18 residues. Germline V gene lookup returns CDR1 PRHDT and CDR2 FYEKMQ (reference sequence).

The chain has TRBV11-2 and TRBJ2-7, with D possibly TRBD1 on 5 matching bases. The CDR3 length is 15 residues. V dropped 4 bases and J dropped 3 bases, with 16 bases sitting between them. The germline gives CDR1 SGHAT, CDR2 FQNNGV. This CDR3 is CASSSGLGADYEQYF. As DNA, the CDR3 is TGTGCCAGCAGCTCGGGTTTAGGGGCAGACTACGAGCAGTACTTC.

The chain uses TRBV19 and TRBJ2-5; a possible D gene is TRBD2 (6 bases). Trimming cost V 5 bases and J 5 bases, with 27 bases left between them. Germline V CDR1 and CDR2: LNHDA, SQIVND (reference sequence). The CDR3 spans 18 residues. CDR3 in amino acids: CASSPRPVGTAEGETQYF. CDR3 DNA sequence: TGTGCCAGTAGTCCTCGCCCCGTCGGGACGGCGGAGGGGGAGACCCAGTACTTC.

The chain is built from TRBV7-8 and TRBJ1-4; D gene unclear. Germline CDR1 and CDR2: SGHVS and FQNEAQ. The CDR3 is made up of 16 amino acids. The V and J ends lost 0 bases and 2 bases respectively, with 10 bases between them. The CDR3 DNA sequence: TGTGCCAGCAGCTTAGCCCCTGGAGGGACTAATGAAAAACTGTTTTTT. This gives the protein CASSLAPGGTNEKLFF.

J is TRBJ2-7 and V is TRBV7-9, with a weak D call TRBD2 (7 bases). The germline gives CDR1 SEHNR, CDR2 FQNEAQ (reference sequence). The CDR3 covers 14 residues. Trimming left V 2 bases short and J 5 bases short, with 13 bases between. Here the CDR3 DNA reads TGTGCCAGCAGCTTAAGTGGGGGGGCCCACGAGCAGTACTTC. It is translated as CASSLSGGAHEQYF.

The V call is TRBV5-1, the J call TRBJ2-7, with D perhaps matching TRBD2 (5 bases). Germline V gene sequence: CDR1 SGHRS, CDR2 YFSETQ. V was pared by 0 bases and J by 7 bases, with 11 bases between. The length of the CDR3 is 13 residues. Here the CDR3 reads CASSLDGPGEQYF. CDR3 DNA: TGCGCCAGCAGCTTGGACGGTCCGGGGGAGCAGTACTTC.

This clone was found once. The V call is TRBV11-3, the J call TRBJ2-7, with 7 bases aligning to TRBD1. Germline trimming cut 5 bases from V and 3 bases from J; bases unmatched to any gene: 4. This CDR3 spans 13 amino acids. Germline V lookup: CDR1 SGHNT, CDR2 YENEEA. Here the CDR3 DNA reads TGTGCCAGCAGCCCTCGGACAGGCTACGAGCAGTACTTC. Translating gives CASSPRTGYEQYF.

The rearrangement links TRBV18 to TRBJ1-1, with D unclear. The CDR3 covers 14 residues. V lost 4 bases and J 1 base, leaving 10 bases between the germline ends. Germline CDR1 KGHSH, CDR2 LQKENI. The chain's CDR3 is CASSQKRGNTEAFF. CDR3 in DNA: TGTGCCAGCTCACAAAAGAGAGGGAACACTGAAGCTTTCTTT.

The chain links TRBV11-3 to TRBJ2-1; D perhaps matches TRBD1 (6 bases). Germline V lookup: CDR1 SGHNT, CDR2 YENEEA. V was pared by 6 bases and J by 15 bases, with 21 bases between. The CDR3 consists of 13 residues. CDR3 protein: CASSLPTGLELFF. CDR3 in DNA: TGTGCCAGCAGTTTGCCAACAGGGTTAGAACTGTTCTTC.

This clone showed up just a few times. This chain joins TRBV5-6 and TRBJ2-7; D ambiguous. The germline CDR1 and CDR2 sequences are SGHDT and YYEEEE. CDR3 size: 13 residues. V lost 3 bases, J lost 4 bases, and 11 bases lay in between. DNA for the CDR3: TGTGCCAGCAGCTCCTCGGTCCTATACGAGCAGTACTTC. Its protein product is CASSSSVLYEQYF.

This clone appeared a few times. The chain uses TRBV5-1 and TRBJ2-3; no reliable D call. From germline, CDR1 is SGHRS and CDR2 YFSETQ. Trimming took 5 bases from V and 0 from J, leaving 13 bases between them. The CDR3 length is 15 residues. CDR3 sequence (DNA): TGCGCCAGCAGTTCGGCGGTTACTAGCACAGATACGCAGTATTTT. The encoded protein is CASSSAVTSTDTQYF.

This clone was seen just once. The rearrangement joins TRBV27 to TRBJ2-4; a possible D gene is TRBD1 (5 bases). The germline V and J ends were trimmed by 2 bases and 0 bases, with 8 bases remaining between them. Germline V gene data show CDR1 as MNHEY and CDR2 as SMNVEV (reference sequence). This CDR3 spans 15 amino acids. The CDR3 reads CASSLTGVAKNIQYF. DNA of the CDR3: TGTGCCAGCAGTTTAACAGGCGTAGCCAAAAACATTCAGTACTTC.

V gene TRBV6-5 combines with J gene TRBJ2-1; 7 bases line up with TRBD1. This CDR3 contains 14 residues. From germline, CDR1 is MNHEY and CDR2 SVGAGI. The V and J ends lost 2 bases and 9 bases, in that order; junction bases with no gene match: 7. CDR3 DNA: TGTGCCAGCAGTTACGGGGGACAGCCGGTTGAGCAGTTCTTC. This encodes CASSYGGQPVEQFF.

J is TRBJ1-4 and V is TRBV7-9; D is perhaps TRBD1 (6 bases). This CDR3 is built from 15 residues. CDR1 and CDR2 from the germline V gene are SEHNR and FQNEAQ (reference sequence). Trimming shortened V by 5 bases and J by 0 bases, and 10 bases separated the two germline ends. As DNA, the CDR3 is TGTGCCAGCAGCCCCTACAGGGCAACTAATGAAAAACTGTTTTTT. Protein product: CASSPYRATNEKLFF. Full variable domain (missing parts from reference TRBV7-9 and TRBJ1-4): DTGVSQNPRHKITKRGQNVTFRCDPISEHNRLYWYRQTLGQGPEFLTYFQNEAQLEKSRLLSDRFSAERPKGSFSTLEIQRTEQGDSAMYLCASSPYRATNEKLFFGSGTQLSVL.

The chain recombines TRBV29-1 with TRBJ2-5; 12 bases align to TRBD2. Germline loops: CDR1 SQVTM, CDR2 ANQGSEA. The V segment lost 2 bases and the J segment 9 bases; nucleotides outside the gene matches: 13. This CDR3 comprises 16 residues. This CDR3 is CSVESASGGGLEAQYF. The CDR3 DNA is TGCAGCGTTGAATCGGCTAGCGGGGGGGGTCTGGAGGCCCAGTACTTC.

This clone is a singleton in its sample. The chain links TRBV9 to TRBJ2-5, with a tentative D call TRBD2 (8 bases). V was pared by 0 bases and J by 9 bases, with 21 bases between. Germline-derived CDR1 and CDR2 are SGDLS and YYNGEE. This CDR3 contains 16 residues. The CDR3 region is CASSVVAAGDQGAQYF. For the CDR3, the DNA is TGTGCCAGCAGCGTAGTGGCAGCGGGGGATCAGGGGGCCCAGTACTTC.

The V call is TRBV10-3, the J call TRBJ1-2; TRBD1 matches 8 bases. The germline V gene encodes CDR1 ENHRY and CDR2 SYGVKD. Losses at the gene ends were 3 bases for V and 7 bases for J; bases not matched to a gene: 4. The CDR3 consists of 13 residues. This CDR3 is CAISDLDRGGYTF. The CDR3, as DNA: TGTGCCATCAGTGACTTAGACAGGGGTGGCTACACCTTC.

V and J are TRBV18 and TRBJ1-1; D gene ambiguous. Germline CDR1 is KGHSH and CDR2 is LQKENI. The V gene lost 6 bases and the J gene lost 1 base, with 15 bases spanning the gap. This CDR3 comprises 15 residues. CDR3 DNA: TGTGCCAGCTCGCCTCGGTACGGGGAGAACACTGAAGCTTTCTTT. Its translation is CASSPRYGENTEAFF.

This sequence joins TRBV4-2 and TRBJ1-1; maybe TRBD1 (5 bases). The CDR3 is made up of 16 amino acids. V was clipped by 1 base and J by 1 base, with 13 bases between them. Germline lookup yields CDR1 LGHNA and CDR2 YNFKEQ. The CDR3 here is CASSQGPGRSNTEAFF. Written as DNA, the CDR3 is TGTGCCAGCAGCCAAGGGCCAGGGAGGTCGAACACTGAAGCTTTCTTT.

This clone is a singleton in its sample. This sequence joins TRBV5-1 and TRBJ1-5; D ambiguous. The CDR3 contains 16 residues. With 5 bases removed from V and 1 base from J, the gap between germline ends came to 16 bases. From germline, CDR1 is SGHRS and CDR2 YFSETQ. The CDR3 DNA is TGCGCCAGCAGTCCTCCGCGGAGGAGGAGCAATCAGCCCCAGCATTTT. Translation: CASSPPRRRSNQPQHF.

V and J are TRBV27 and TRBJ1-1; TRBD1 matches at 7 bases. CDR1 is MNHEY, CDR2 SMNVEV, per germline (reference sequence). CDR3 length: 11 residues. V shed 6 bases and J 7 bases; nucleotides not matched to a gene: 2. The CDR3 protein is CASRRDSEAFF. The CDR3 DNA sequence: TGTGCCAGCAGGCGGGACAGTGAAGCTTTCTTT.

The chain recombines TRBV5-1 with TRBJ2-5; perhaps TRBD2 as D (6 bases). There are 13 residues in the CDR3. Germline V gene sequence: CDR1 SGHRS, CDR2 YFSETQ. The ends were cut back, 0 bases at V and 5 bases at J, with 8 bases in the middle. In DNA, the CDR3 is TGCGCCAGCAGCTTGGGAGGAGGGGAGACCCAGTACTTC. This translates into CASSLGGGETQYF. Looking up the rest from reference TRBV5-1 and TRBJ2-5 gives the full variable domain: KAGVTQTPRYLIKTRGQQVTLSCSPISGHRSVSWYQQTPGQGLQFLFEYFSETQRNKGNFPGRFSGRQFSNSRSEMNVSTLELGDSALYLCASSLGGGETQYFGPGTRLLVL.

The chain joins TRBV7-3 to TRBJ2-5; D is possibly TRBD1 (6 bases). V was pared by 5 bases and J by 5 bases, with 12 bases between. This CDR3 is 13 amino acids long. Germline V gene sequence: CDR1 SGHTA, CDR2 FQGTGA. CDR3 bases: TGTGCCAGCAGCCCCGGGACATCGGAGACCCAGTACTTC. Its translation: CASSPGTSETQYF. Filled out from reference TRBV7-3 and TRBJ2-5, the complete variable domain reads GAGVSQTPSNKVTEKGKYVELRCDPISGHTALYWYRQSLGQGPEFLIYFQGTGAADDSGLPNDRFFAVRPEGSVSTLKIQRTERGDSAVYLCASSPGTSETQYFGPGTRLLVL.

V is TRBV6-1 and J is TRBJ1-1; 8 nucleotides line up with TRBD1. CDR3 length: 16 amino acids. Looked up from germline, CDR1 is MNHNS and CDR2 is SASEGT. V lost 4 bases to trimming and J lost 3 bases; unmatched junction nucleotides: 10. The CDR3 nucleotides are TGTGCCAGCAGTGCACTTATCACAGGGGGGGACACTGAAGCTTTCTTT. This encodes CASSALITGGDTEAFF.

The chain joins TRBV5-8 to TRBJ1-3, with D possibly TRBD1 on 6 matching bases. This CDR3 spans 15 amino acids. CDR1 and CDR2 from the germline V gene are SGHTS and YDEGEE. V was clipped by 4 bases and J by 0 bases, with 11 bases between them. The CDR3 reads CASSRGAGSGNTIYF. The CDR3 DNA is TGTGCCAGCAGCCGGGGGGCCGGCTCTGGAAACACCATATATTTT.

This clone was seen only once. The CDR3 loop reads CASSLGAGGSYEQYF. The CDR3 DNA reads as TGTGCCAGCAGCTTAGGAGCGGGAGGGTCCTACGAGCAGTACTTC. This chain links TRBV7-9 with TRBJ2-7, with 10 bases aligning to TRBD2. Per the germline V gene, CDR1 is SEHNR and CDR2 is FQNEAQ (reference sequence). CDR3 length: 15 amino acids. Trimming at V came to 1 base and at J to 1 base, leaving 1 base not matched to a gene.